This T cell receptor (beta chain) derives from a study of shared clonotypes between healthy human individuals. Terminally differentiated effector memory CD45RA+ cells were left out of the naive CD8 fraction, which was CD45RO-negative and positively selected for CCR7. Only in-frame clones appear in the TCRdb table, and some are missing; sequencing was by immunoSEQ multiplex PCR. The data show some 580,000 clones, with about 98% seen just once and approximately 0.3% held by the top ten. The CDR3 is 16 residues long. Germline V gene lookup returns CDR1 MNHEY and CDR2 SMNVEV (reference sequence). The junction had 15 bases not matched to a gene; V was cut back by 5 bases and J by 8 bases.

This sequence was found in a man aged 30-40 years in good health. The sample consisted of naive CD8+ T cells sorted from blood. The chain couples TRBV27 to TRBJ2-1; TRBD2 matches at 7 bases. In DNA form, the CDR3 reads TGTGCCAGCAGTACCCGGGCTGCGGGAGTAAACTATGAGCAGTTCTTC. Protein product: CASSTRAAGVNYEQFF.